Sequencing of this T cell receptor beta chain was carried out in a study of T cells in Graves' hyperthyroidism and ophthalmopathy (dated by TCRdb to about 2019). Some background on the complete study: A discovery cohort of about 96 patients, approximately 44 with Graves' ophthalmopathy and roughly 59 with stable Graves' hyperthyroidism, was used to find distinguishing TCR V-J signatures. The study also compared thyroid tissue and blood T-cell repertoires from roughly 6 Graves' hyperthyroidism patients. TCR Vbeta CDR3 sequencing of 130 to 150 peripheral blood samples (under 45 ophthalmopathy, roughly 74 hyperthyroidism and approximately 17 progressor patients) is reported in the paper. After blood sampling, hyperthyroidism patients were treated with methimazole at a starting dose of 30 mg daily, and ophthalmopathy patients were treated with high-dose intravenous methylprednisolone. The 95 to 100 discovery patients were randomly divided into training and test sets at a 7:3 ratio. Whether ophthalmopathy could be predicted prospectively was tested in an independent validation cohort made up of under 20 hyperthyroidism patients plus 17 patients who later progressed to ophthalmopathy. What the work shows at the level of the full study, not this receptor alone: No statistical method was used to fix the sample size in advance, and group allocation was not hidden from the investigators. A model built on a 13 V-J signature distinguished ophthalmopathy from stable hyperthyroidism, reaching over 85% sensitivity and 81.08% specificity in cross-validation and 80%/75% in testing. Most expanded thyroid clonotypes (frequency above 0.001) were also found in blood, which suggests that blood repertoires may mirror thyroid immune responses. In validation, the model predicted progression to ophthalmopathy a median of 6.5 months before onset, with about 67% sensitivity and 72.22% specificity.

V and J are truncated by 5 bases and 4 bases respectively, leaving an intervening sequence of 18 bases. The CDR3, cysteine through phenylalanine, is 15 amino acids long. Just the 45-base CDR3 DNA is kept, in frame starting at base 1. Based on the germline V gene, the CDR1 and CDR2 sequences are SGHVS and FQNEAQ. A remark on this clonotype: Its specific antigen is unknown. Base qualities are missing; no much larger clone stands one base away.

The TCR beta CDR3 regions were amplified from the RNA transcripts. The first round of RT-PCR for the TCR CDR3 was performed with the HTBI primer set and the Qiagen OneStep RT-PCR kit. Libraries were constructed in a second round of multiplex PCR, after which size selection and purification were carried out. Libraries were sequenced paired-end with 100 bp reads on an Illumina HiSeq2000. In the paper's pipeline: SOAPnuke was used to process the raw data, throwing out any read that contained adapters or uncalled bases, had a mean Phred below 15, or lacked an exact constant-primer or identifier match. COPE v1.2.5 was used to merge the high-quality paired reads, and each unique nucleotide sequence was defined as a clonotype. MiTCR v1.1 was used to align clonotypes to the IMGT TRBV, TRBD and TRBJ reference segments. The analysis included only V-J combinations with a frequency above 0.0001, which together covered approximately 99% of the repertoires. The TCS score was defined as the ratio of F50 (clonal expansion) to E x V (chaos), calculated using BLOSUM62-based TCRdist between CDR3 peptides within each V-J. Welch's t-statistics and random forest reduced roughly 500 V-J features to 13, which were used in a naive Bayes classifier (R e1071). TCRdb trimmed public reads at Q25 via fastp, called clones via MiXCR and kept in-frame beta chains. CDR3 protein sequences are deduplicated, and each keeps its most common genes and DNA. It is TCRdb's table, rather than the study itself, that gives the V and J calls and clone size. A total of hundreds of thousands of distinct CDR3 sequences appear in this sample, just over 45% of them only once. Jointly, the top ten make up about 7.9% of the sample.

A patient counted as having stable Graves' hyperthyroidism if no progression to ophthalmopathy occurred over 18 months of follow-up. Hyperthyroidism patients were newly diagnosed, had a disease duration of under 2 months, and were aged 18 to 65 years. Patients with uncontrolled infections, other autoimmune diseases, pregnancy or lactation were excluded. Diagnoses relied on clinical symptoms, serum thyroxine and TRAb, thyroid ultrasound and orbital computed tomography. Total RNA was extracted using Trizol reagent, and RNA quality was assessed on an Agilent 2100 Bioanalyzer. The chain employs TRBV7-8 and TRBJ2-7; the D segment could be TRBD2, given 5 matching bases. What was sequenced was peripheral blood or thyroid tissue (not recorded which). The sequence came from a woman younger than 30 with Graves' hyperthyroidism. Donor details come from another sample of the same person, matched by shared clones. This receptor has the CDR3 CASSPSGRGRYEQYF. The nucleotides read TGTGCCAGCAGCCCCTCAGGCCGGGGAAGATACGAGCAGTACTTC.